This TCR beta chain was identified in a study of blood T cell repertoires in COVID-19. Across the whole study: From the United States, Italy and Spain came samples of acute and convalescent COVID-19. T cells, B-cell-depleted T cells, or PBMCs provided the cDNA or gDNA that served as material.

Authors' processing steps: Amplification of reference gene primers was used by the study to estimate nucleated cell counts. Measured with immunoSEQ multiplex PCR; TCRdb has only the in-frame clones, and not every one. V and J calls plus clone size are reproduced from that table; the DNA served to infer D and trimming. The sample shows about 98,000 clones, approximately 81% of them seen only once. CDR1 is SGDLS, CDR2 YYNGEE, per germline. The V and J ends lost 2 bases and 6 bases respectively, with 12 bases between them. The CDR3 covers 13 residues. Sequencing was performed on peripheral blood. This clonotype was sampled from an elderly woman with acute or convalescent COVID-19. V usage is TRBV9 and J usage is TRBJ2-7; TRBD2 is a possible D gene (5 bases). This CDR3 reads CASSVPRGPEQYF. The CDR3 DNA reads TGTGCCAGCAGCGTTCCACGAGGGCCCGAGCAGTACTTC.